This is a list of T cell receptor beta chains from one sample in a study of blood T cells in healthy people across ages. TCRdb re-analysed the 5' RACE reads in MiXCR, keeping a single row per CDR3 protein. Here the sample spans over 300,000 distinct CDR3 sequences, about 55% being singletons. Material for sequencing was blood. These receptors originate from a man between 60 and 75 years old in good health. CDR3s include the opening cysteine and the closing phenylalanine or tryptophan. The D gene is left open where the match is weak. Not every row has a clone size; where given, it reads once, few, many or a size class.

size | J | D | V | length | CDR3 | DNA
few | TRBJ2-3 | . | TRBV24-1 | 16 | CATSDSAGAQTDTQYF | TGTGCCACCAGTGATTCCGCTGGGGCGCAAACAGATACGCAGTATTTT
. | TRBJ2-6 | . | TRBV7-3 | 14 | CASSLTTGANVLTF | TGTGCCAGCAGCTTAACGACTGGGGCCAACGTCCTGACTTTC
. | TRBJ1-4 | TRBD1 | TRBV20-1 | 14 | CSASLPGTAEKLFF | TGCAGTGCTAGTTTACCTGGGACAGCCGAAAAACTGTTTTTT
. | TRBJ2-3 | . | TRBV6-5 | 14 | CASRPGRLTDTQYF | TGTGCCAGCAGACCTGGACGCCTCACAGATACGCAGTATTTT
. | TRBJ2-3 | TRBD2 | TRBV10-3 | 13 | CAIGTSSTDTQYF | TGTGCCATCGGGACTAGTAGCACAGATACGCAGTATTTT
. | TRBJ2-1 | . | TRBV6-2/TRBV6-3 | 20 | CASTKGRTGSITPSYNEQFF | TGTGCCAGCACCAAGGGACGGACCGGGAGCATTACCCCTTCTTACAATGAGCAGTTCTTC
. | TRBJ1-2 | TRBD1 | TRBV4-3 | 15 | CASSLQGARNYGYTF | TGCGCCAGCAGCCTCCAGGGGGCAAGGAACTATGGCTACACCTTC
. | TRBJ2-3 | . | TRBV21-1 | 14 | CASSPQGGTDTQYF | TGTGCCAGCAGCCCACAGGGCGGCACAGATACGCAGTATTTT
. | TRBJ2-1 | TRBD2 | TRBV28 | 15 | CASRGRGASGRYKFF | TGTGCCAGCAGGGGAAGGGGGGCTAGCGGGAGGTATAAGTTCTTT
. | TRBJ2-1 | . | TRBV24-1 | 15 | CATSDSGTRPNEQFF | TGTGCCACCAGTGATTCCGGGACTCGACCCAATGAGCAGTTCTTC
many | TRBJ2-7 | . | TRBV27 | 13 | CASSLQGTYEQYF | TGCGCCAGCAGCTTGCAAGGAACCTACGAGCAGTACTTC
medium-sized | TRBJ2-5 | . | TRBV4-1 | 15 | CASSQEGVRTETQYF | TGCGCCAGCAGCCAAGAGGGCGTCAGGACGGAGACCCAGTACTTC
few | TRBJ2-7 | TRBD2 | TRBV9 | 15 | CASSANGLAGDEQYF | TGTGCCAGCAGCGCCAACGGACTAGCGGGAGACGAGCAGTACTTC
. | TRBJ2-6 | TRBD2 | TRBV6-5 | 20 | CASSYYYLAGGYSGANVLTF | TGTGCCAGCAGTTACTATTATCTAGCGGGAGGATACTCTGGGGCCAACGTCCTGACTTTC
. | TRBJ1-6 | TRBD1 | TRBV7-4 | 14 | CASSLGTGWSPLHF | TGTGCCAGCAGCTTAGGGACAGGGTGGTCACCCCTCCACTTT
. | TRBJ2-5 | . | TRBV20-1 | 14 | CSARDTGAQKTQYF | TGCAGTGCTAGAGATACGGGGGCGCAGAAGACCCAGTACTTC